Sequencing of this T cell receptor (beta chain) was carried out in a study of regulatory T cells in long-lasting Graves disease. Time point indicated: newly diagnosed GD, antithyroid drugs for less than 3 months. From PBMCs, RNA was extracted and then used to make the TCR library. The authors built TCR beta libraries using iRepertoire HTBI primers and Arm-PCR of CDR3 regions. TCRdb itself ran the multiplex PCR reads through MiXCR, one entry per CDR3 protein. The table lists fewer than 650,000 distinct CDR3 sequences, about 16% of them singletons. This clonotype was detected a few times. An end of the junction does not agree with germline; a read error may underlie this. CDR1 is DFQATT and CDR2 is SNEGSKA in the germline V gene (reference sequence). This CDR3 spans 13 amino acids. This same sample was also taken into another study, of T cells in Graves' hyperthyroidism and ophthalmopathy.

This material consisted of peripheral blood mononuclear cells (PBMCs), taken at new diagnosis, from a patient treated with antithyroid drugs. This receptor was identified in a man between 18 and 29 years old with Graves disease. The rearrangement links TRBV20-1 to TRBJ2-1; maybe TRBD2 (7 bases). The CDR3 region is CSARGGLNNVQFF. Written as DNA, the CDR3 is TGCAGTGCTAGGGGGGGGCTAAACAATGTGCAGTTCTTC.